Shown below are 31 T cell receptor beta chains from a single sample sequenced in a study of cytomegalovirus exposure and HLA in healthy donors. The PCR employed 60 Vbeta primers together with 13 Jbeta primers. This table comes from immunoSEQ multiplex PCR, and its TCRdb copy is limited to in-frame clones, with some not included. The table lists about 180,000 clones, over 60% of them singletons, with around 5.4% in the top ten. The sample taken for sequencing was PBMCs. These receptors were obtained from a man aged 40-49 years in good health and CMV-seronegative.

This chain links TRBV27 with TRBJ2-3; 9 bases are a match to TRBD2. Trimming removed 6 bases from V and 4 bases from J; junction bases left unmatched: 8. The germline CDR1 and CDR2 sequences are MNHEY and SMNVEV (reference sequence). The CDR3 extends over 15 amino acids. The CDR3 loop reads CASRSAGGRSDTQYF. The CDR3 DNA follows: TGTGCCAGCAGGTCGGCGGGGGGGCGATCAGATACGCAGTATTTT.

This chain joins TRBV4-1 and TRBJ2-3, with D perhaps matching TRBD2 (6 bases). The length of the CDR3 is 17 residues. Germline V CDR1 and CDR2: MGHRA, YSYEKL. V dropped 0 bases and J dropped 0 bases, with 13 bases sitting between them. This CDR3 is CASSQDYWRESTDTQYF. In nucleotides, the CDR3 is TGCGCCAGCAGCCAAGATTACTGGCGGGAAAGCACAGATACGCAGTATTTT.

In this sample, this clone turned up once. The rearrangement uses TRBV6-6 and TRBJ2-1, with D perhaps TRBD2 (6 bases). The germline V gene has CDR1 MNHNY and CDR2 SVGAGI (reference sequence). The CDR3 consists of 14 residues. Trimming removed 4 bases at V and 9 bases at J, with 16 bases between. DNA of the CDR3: TGTGCCAGCAGTTTCTCCTCGCGGGGTCGTGAGCAGTTCTTC. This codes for CASSFSSRGREQFF.

CDR3 sequence reads: CASSVAPTGNYGYTF. In nucleotides, the CDR3 is TGTGCCAGCAGCGTAGCTCCGACAGGGAACTATGGCTACACCTTC. The chain combines TRBV9 with TRBJ1-2, with 7 bases identical to TRBD1. The CDR3 loop spans 15 amino acids. Germline loops: CDR1 SGDLS, CDR2 YYNGEE. Losses at the gene ends were 0 bases for V and 2 bases for J; bases not matched to a gene: 4.

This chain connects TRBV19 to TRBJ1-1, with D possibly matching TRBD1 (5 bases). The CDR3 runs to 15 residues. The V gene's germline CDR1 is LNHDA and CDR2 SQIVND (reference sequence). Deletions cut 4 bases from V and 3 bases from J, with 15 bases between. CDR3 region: CASSTTNGADTEAFF. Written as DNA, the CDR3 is TGTGCCAGTAGTACTACTAATGGGGCCGACACTGAAGCTTTCTTT.

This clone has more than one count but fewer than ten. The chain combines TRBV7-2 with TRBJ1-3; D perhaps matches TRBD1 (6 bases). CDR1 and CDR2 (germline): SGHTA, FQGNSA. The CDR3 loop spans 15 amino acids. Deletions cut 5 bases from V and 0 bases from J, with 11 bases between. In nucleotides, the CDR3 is TGTGCCAGCAGCCGGGACACAACCTCTGGAAACACCATATATTTT. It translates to CASSRDTTSGNTIYF.

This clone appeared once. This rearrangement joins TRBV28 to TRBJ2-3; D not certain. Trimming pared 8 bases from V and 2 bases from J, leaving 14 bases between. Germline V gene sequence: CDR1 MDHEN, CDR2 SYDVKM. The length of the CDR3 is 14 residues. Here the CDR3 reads CASASRGTTDTQYF. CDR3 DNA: TGTGCCAGCGCCAGCCGCGGCACCACAGATACGCAGTATTTT.

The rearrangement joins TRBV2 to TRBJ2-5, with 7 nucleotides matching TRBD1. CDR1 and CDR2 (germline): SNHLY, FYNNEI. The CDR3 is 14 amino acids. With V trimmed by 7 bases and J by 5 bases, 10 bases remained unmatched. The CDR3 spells CASTRTGTRETQYF. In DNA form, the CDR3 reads TGTGCCAGCACCCGGACAGGTACGAGGGAGACCCAGTACTTC.

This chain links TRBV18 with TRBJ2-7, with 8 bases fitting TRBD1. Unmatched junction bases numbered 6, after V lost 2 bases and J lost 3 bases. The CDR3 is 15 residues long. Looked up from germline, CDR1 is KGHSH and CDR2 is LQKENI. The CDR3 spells CASSPGGQENYEQYF. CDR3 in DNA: TGTGCCAGCTCACCAGGGGGACAGGAGAACTACGAGCAGTACTTC.

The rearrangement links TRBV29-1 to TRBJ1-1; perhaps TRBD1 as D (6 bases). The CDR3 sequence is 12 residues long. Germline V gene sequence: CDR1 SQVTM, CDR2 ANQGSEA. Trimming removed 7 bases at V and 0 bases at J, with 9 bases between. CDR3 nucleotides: TGCAGCGCAGGGGTAATGAACACTGAAGCTTTCTTT. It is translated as CSAGVMNTEAFF.

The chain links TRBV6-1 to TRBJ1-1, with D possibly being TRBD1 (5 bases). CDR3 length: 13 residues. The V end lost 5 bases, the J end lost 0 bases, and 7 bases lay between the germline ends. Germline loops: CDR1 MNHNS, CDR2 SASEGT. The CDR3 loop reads CASSKTVNTEAFF. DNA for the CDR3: TGTGCCAGCAGTAAGACAGTGAACACTGAAGCTTTCTTT.

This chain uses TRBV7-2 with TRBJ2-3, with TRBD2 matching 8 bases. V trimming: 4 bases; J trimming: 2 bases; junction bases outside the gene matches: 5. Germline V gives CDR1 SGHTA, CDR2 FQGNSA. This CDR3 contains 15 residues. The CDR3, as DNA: TGTGCCAGCAGCTCCCCGGGGGGGAACACAGATACGCAGTATTTT. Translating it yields CASSSPGGNTDTQYF.

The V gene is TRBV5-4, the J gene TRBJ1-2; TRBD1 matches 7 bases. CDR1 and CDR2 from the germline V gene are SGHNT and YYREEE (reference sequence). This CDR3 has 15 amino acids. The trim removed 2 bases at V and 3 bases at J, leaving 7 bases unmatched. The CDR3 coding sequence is TGTGCCAGCAGCTTCCAGTCCAGGGGGGACTATGGCTACACCTTC. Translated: CASSFQSRGDYGYTF.

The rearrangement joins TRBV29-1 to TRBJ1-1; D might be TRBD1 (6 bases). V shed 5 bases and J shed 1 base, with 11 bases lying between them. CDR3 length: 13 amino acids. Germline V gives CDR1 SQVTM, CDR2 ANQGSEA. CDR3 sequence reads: CSVQRDKNTEAFF. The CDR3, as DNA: TGCAGCGTTCAGCGGGACAAGAACACTGAAGCTTTCTTT.

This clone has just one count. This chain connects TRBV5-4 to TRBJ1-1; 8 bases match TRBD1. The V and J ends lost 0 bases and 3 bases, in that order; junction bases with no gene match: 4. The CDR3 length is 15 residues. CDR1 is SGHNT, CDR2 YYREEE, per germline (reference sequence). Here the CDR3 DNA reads TGTGCCAGCAGCTTGGGACAGGGGACCTACACTGAAGCTTTCTTT. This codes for CASSLGQGTYTEAFF. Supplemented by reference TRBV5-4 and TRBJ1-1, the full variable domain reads ETGVTQSPTHLIKTRGQQVTLRCSSQSGHNTVSWYQQALGQGPQFIFQYYREEENGRGNFPPRFSGLQFPNYSSELNVNALELDDSALYLCASSLGQGTYTEAFFGQGTRLTVV.

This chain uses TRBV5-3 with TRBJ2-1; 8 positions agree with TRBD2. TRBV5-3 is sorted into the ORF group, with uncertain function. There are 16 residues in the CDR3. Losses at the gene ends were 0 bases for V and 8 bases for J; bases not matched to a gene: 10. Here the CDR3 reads CARSLGSGKRVDEQFF. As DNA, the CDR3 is TGTGCCAGAAGCTTGGGTAGCGGGAAGCGGGTGGATGAGCAGTTCTTC.

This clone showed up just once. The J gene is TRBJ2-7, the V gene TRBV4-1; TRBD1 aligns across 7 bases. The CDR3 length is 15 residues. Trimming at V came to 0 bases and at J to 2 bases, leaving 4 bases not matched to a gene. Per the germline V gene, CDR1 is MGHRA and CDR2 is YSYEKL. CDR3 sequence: CASSQDPGTAYEQYF. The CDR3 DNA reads TGCGCCAGCAGCCAAGATCCTGGGACAGCCTACGAGCAGTACTTC.

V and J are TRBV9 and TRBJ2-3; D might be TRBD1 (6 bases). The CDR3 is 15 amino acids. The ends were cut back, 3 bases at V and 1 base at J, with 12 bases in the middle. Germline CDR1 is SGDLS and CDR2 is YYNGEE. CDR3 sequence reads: CASSGSGVRTDTQYF. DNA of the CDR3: TGTGCCAGCAGCGGATCAGGGGTCCGCACAGATACGCAGTATTTT. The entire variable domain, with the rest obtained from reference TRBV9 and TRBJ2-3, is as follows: DSGVTQTPKHLITATGQRVTLRCSPRSGDLSVYWYQQSLDQGLQFLIQYYNGEERAKGNILERFSAQQFPDLHSELNLSSLELGDSALYFCASSGSGVRTDTQYFGPGTRLTVL.

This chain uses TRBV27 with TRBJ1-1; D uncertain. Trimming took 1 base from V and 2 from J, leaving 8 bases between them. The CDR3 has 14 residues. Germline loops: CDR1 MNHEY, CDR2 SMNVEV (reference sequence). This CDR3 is CASSLYGANTEAFF. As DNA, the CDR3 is TGTGCCAGCAGTTTATACGGAGCAAACACTGAAGCTTTCTTT.

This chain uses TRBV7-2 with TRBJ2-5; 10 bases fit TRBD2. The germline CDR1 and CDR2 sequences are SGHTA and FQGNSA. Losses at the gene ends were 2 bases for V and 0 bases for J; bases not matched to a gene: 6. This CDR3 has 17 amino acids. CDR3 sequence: CASSLLAGGKYQETQYF. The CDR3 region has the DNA TGTGCCAGCAGCTTATTAGCGGGGGGAAAGTACCAAGAGACCCAGTACTTC. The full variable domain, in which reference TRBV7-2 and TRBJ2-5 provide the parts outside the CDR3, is GAGVSQSPSNKVTEKGKDVELRCDPISGHTALYWYRQSLGQGLEFLIYFQGNSAPDKSGLPSDRFSAERTGGSVSTLTIQRTQQEDSAVYLCASSLLAGGKYQETQYFGPGTRLLVL.

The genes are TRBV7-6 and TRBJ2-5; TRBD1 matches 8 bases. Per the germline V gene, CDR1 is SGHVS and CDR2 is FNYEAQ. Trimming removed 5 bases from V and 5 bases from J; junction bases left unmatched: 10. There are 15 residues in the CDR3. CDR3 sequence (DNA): TGTGCCAGCAGCCCGGGGTGGACAGGGATTGAGACCCAGTACTTC. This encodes CASSPGWTGIETQYF.

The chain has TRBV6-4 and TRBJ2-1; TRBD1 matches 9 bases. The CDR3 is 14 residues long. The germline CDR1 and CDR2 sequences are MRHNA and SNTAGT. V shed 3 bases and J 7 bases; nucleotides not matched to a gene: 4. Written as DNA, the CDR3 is TGTGCCAGCAGTGAACAGGGGGCTGAGAATGAGCAGTTCTTC. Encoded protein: CASSEQGAENEQFF.

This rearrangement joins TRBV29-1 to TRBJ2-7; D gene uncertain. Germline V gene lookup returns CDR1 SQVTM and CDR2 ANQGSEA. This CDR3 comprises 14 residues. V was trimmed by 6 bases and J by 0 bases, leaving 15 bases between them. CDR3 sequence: CSVAHSRSSYEQYF. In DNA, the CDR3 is TGCAGCGTCGCCCACTCAAGGAGCTCCTACGAGCAGTACTTC.

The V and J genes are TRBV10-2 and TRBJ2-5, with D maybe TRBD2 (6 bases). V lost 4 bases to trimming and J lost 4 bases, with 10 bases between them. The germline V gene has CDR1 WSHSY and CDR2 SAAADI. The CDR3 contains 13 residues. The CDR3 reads CASSGGAIETQYF. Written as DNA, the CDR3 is TGCGCCAGCAGTGGCGGGGCGATAGAGACCCAGTACTTC.

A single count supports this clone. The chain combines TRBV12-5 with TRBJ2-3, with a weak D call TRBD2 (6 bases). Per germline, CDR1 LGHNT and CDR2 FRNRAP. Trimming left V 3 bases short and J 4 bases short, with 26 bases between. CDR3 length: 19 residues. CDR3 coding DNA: TGTGCTAGTGGTTTACCTAGCGTTACCTCCGGGGTAGATCCAGATACGCAGTATTTT. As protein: CASGLPSVTSGVDPDTQYF.

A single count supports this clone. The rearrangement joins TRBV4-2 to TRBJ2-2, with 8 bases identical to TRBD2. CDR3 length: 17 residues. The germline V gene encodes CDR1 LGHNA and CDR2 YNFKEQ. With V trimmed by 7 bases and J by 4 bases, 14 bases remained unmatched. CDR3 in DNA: TGTGCCAGCACCGACCAAGGCCAGCGGGGGACCACCGGGGAGCTGTTTTTT. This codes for CASTDQGQRGTTGELFF.

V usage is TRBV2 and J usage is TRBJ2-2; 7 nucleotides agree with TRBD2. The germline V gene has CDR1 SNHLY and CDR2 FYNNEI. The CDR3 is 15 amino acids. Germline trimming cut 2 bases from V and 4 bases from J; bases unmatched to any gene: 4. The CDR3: CASSESGGGTGELFF. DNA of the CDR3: TGTGCCAGCAGTGAATCGGGAGGTGGCACCGGGGAGCTGTTTTTT.

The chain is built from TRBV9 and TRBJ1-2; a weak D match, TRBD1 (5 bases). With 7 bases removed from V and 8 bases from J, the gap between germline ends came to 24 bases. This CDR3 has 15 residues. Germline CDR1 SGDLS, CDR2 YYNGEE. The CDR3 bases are TGTGCCAGCGCCCCCAGCAGGGATTTCAGGACCGGCTACACCTTC. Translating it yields CASAPSRDFRTGYTF.

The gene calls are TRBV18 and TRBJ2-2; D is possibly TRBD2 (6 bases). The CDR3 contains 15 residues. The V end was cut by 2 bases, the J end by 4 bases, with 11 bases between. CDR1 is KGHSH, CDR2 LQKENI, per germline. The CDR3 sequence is CASSPDGEVTGELFF. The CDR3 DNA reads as TGTGCCAGCTCACCAGACGGGGAGGTCACCGGGGAGCTGTTTTTT.

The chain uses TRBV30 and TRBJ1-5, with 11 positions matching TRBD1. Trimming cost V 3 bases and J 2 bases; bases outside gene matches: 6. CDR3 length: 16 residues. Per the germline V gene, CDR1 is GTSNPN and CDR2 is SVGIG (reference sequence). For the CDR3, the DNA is TGTGCCTGGAGCGGACAGGGGGCACTCGGCAATCAGCCCCAGCATTTT. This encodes CAWSGQGALGNQPQHF.

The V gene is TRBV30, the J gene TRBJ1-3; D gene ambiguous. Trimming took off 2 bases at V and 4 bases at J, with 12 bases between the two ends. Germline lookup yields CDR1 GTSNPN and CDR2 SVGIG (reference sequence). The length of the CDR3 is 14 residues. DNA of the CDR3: TGTGCCTGGAGTTTATGGACTGAAGGAAACACCATATATTTT. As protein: CAWSLWTEGNTIYF. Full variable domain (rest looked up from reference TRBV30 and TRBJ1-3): SQTIHQWPATLVQPVGSPLSLECTVEGTSNPNLYWYRQAAGRGLQLLFYSVGIGQISSEVPQNLSASRPQDRQFILSSKKLLLSDSGFYLCAWSLWTEGNTIYFGEGSWLTVV.